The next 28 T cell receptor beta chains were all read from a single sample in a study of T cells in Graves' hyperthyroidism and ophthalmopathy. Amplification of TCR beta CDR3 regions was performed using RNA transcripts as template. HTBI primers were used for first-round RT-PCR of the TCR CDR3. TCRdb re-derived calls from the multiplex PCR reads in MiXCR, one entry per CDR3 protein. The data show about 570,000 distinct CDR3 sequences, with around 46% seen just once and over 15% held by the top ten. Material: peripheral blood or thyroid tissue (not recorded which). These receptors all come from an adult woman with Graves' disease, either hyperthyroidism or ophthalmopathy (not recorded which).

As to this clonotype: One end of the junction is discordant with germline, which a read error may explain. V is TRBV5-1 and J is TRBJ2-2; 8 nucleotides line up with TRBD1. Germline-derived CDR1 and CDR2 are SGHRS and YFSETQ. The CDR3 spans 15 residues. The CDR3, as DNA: TGTGCCAGCAGCCCCAGGACAGGGCTTACCGGGGAGCTGTTTTTT. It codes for CASSPRTGLTGELFF.

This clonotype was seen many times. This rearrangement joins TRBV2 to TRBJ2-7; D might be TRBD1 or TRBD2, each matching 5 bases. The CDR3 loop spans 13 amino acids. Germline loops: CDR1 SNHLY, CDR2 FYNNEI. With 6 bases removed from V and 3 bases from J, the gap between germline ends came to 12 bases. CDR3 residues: CASSRDGYYEQYF. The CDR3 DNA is TGTGCCAGCAGCCGGGACGGTTACTACGAGCAGTACTTC. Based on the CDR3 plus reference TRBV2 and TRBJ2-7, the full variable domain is EPEVTQTPSHQVTQMGQEVILRCVPISNHLYFYWYRQILGQKVEFLVSFYNNEISEKSEIFDDQFSVERPDGSNFTLKIRSTKLEDSAMYFCASSRDGYYEQYFGPGTRLTVT.

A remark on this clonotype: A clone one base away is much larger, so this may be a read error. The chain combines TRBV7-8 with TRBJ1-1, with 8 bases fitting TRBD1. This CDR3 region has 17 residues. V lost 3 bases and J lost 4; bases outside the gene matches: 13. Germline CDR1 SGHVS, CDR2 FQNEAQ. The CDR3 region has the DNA TGTGCCAGCAGCTTTGACAGGGGAGGACTATTAAGCACTGAAGCTTTCTTT. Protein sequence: CASSFDRGGLLSTEAFF.

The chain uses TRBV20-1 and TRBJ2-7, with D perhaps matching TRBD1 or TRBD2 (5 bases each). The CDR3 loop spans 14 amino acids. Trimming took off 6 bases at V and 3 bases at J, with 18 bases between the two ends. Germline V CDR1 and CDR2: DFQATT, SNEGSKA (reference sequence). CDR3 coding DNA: TGCAGTGCCGGAGAGGGGCTGACCCACTACGAGCAGTACTTC. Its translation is CSAGEGLTHYEQYF.

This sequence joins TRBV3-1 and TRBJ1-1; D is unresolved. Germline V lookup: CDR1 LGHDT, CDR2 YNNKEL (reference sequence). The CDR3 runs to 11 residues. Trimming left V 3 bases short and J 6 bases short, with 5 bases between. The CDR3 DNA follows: TGTGCCAGCAGCCAGCTTTCTGAAGCTTTCTTT. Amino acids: CASSQLSEAFF. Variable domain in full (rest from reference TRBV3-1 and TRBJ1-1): DTAVSQTPKYLVTQMGNDKSIKCEQNLGHDTMYWYKQDSKKFLKIMFSYNNKELIINETVPNRFSPKSPDKAHLNLHINSLELGDSAVYFCASSQLSEAFFGQGTRLTVV.

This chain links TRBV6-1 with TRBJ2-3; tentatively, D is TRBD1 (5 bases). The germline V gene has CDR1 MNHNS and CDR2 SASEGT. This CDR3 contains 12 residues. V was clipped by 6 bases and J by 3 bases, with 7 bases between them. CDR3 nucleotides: TGTGCCAGCAGGACAGTTACAGATACGCAGTATTTT. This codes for CASRTVTDTQYF.

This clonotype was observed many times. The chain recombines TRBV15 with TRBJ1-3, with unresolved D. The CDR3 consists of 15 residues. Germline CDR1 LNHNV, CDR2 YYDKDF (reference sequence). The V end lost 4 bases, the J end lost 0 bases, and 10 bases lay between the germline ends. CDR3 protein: CATSTEGNSGNTIYF. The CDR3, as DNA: TGTGCCACCAGCACGGAAGGGAACTCTGGAAACACCATATATTTT.

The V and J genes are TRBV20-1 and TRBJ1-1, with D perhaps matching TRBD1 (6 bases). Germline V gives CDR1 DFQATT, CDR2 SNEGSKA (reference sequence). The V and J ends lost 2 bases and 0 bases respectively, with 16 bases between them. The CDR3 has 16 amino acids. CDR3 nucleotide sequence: TGCAGTGCTAGAATTTGGGGGCGAAGCGTGAACACTGAAGCTTTCTTT. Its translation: CSARIWGRSVNTEAFF.

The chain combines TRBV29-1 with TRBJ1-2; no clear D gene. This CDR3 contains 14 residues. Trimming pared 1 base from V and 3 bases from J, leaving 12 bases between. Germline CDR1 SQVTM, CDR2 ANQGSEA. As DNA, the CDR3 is TGCAGCGTTGAAGGGGTCCCGGGTCACTATGGCTACACCTTC. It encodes CSVEGVPGHYGYTF.

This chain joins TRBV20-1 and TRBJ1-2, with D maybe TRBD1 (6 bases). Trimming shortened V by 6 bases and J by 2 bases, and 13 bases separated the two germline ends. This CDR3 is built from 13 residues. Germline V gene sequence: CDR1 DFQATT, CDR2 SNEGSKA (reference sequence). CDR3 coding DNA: TGCAGTGCAAGGGACAATCAAAACTATGGCTACACCTTC. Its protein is CSARDNQNYGYTF.

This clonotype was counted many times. The CDR3 here is CASSVAGGPTVPNEKLFF. CDR3 sequence (DNA): TGTGCCAGCAGCGTAGCCGGGGGGCCCACCGTCCCGAATGAAAAACTGTTTTTT. V is TRBV9 and J is TRBJ1-4; the D gene is possibly TRBD1 (6 bases). The germline V gene encodes CDR1 SGDLS and CDR2 YYNGEE. This CDR3 contains 18 residues. Trimming removed 0 bases from V and 5 bases from J, with 20 bases in between.

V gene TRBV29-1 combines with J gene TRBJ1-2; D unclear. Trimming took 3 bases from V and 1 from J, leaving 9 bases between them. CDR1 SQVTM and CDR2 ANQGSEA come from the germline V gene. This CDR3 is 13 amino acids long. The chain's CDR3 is CSVDFRNNYGYTF. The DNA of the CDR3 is TGCAGCGTTGATTTCCGGAATAACTATGGCTACACCTTC. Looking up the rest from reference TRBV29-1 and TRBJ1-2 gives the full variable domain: SAVISQKPSRDICQRGTSLTIQCQVDSQVTMMFWYRQQPGQSLTLIATANQGSEATYESGFVIDKFPISRPNLTFSTLTVSNMSPEDSSIYLCSVDFRNNYGYTFGSGTRLTVV.

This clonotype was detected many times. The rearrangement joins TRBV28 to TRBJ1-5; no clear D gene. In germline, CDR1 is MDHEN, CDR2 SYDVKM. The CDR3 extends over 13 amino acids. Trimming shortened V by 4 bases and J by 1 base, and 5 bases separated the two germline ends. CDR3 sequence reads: CASSSRSNQPQHF. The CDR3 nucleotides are TGTGCCAGCAGTTCCCGGAGCAATCAGCCCCAGCATTTT.

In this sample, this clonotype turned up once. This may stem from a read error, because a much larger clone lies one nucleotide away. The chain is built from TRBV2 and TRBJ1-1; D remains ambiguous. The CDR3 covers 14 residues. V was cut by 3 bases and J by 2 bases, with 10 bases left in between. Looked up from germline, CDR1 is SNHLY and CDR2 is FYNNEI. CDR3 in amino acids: CASSEKGINTEAFF. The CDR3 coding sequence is TGTGCCAGCAGTGAGAAAGGGATCAACACTGAAGCTTTCTTT.

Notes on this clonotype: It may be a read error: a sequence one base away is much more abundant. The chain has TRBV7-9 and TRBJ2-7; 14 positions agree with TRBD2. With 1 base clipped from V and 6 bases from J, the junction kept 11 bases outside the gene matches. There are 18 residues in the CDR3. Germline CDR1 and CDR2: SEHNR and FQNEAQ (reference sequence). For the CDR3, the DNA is TGTGCCAGCAGCTTAGGCCCTTCGACTAGCGGGAGGGTAAGCGAGCAGTACTTC. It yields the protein CASSLGPSTSGRVSEQYF.

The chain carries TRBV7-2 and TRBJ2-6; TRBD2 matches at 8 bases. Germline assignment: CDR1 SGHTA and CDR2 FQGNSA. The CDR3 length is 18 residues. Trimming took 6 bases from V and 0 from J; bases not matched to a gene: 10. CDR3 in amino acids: CASRPTLGGASGANVLTF. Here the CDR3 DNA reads TGTGCCAGCAGACCTACCCTCGGGGGGGCCTCTGGGGCCAACGTCCTGACTTTC.

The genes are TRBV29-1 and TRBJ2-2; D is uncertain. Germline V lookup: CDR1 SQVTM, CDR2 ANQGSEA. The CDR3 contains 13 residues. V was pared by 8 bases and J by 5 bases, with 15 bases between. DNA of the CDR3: TGCAGCTTGCGTGGAGCCACGACCGGGGAGCTGTTTTTT. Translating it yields CSLRGATTGELFF.

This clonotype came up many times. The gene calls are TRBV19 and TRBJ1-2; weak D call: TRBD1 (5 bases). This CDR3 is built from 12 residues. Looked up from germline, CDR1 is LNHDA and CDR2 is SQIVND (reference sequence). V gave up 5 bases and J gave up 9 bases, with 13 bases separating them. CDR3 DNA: TGTGCCAGTAGTGGGGGGACCCCGCGCTACACCTTC. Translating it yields CASSGGTPRYTF. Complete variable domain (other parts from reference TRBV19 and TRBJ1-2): DGGITQSPKYLFRKEGQNVTLSCEQNLNHDAMYWYRQDPGQGLRLIYYSQIVNDFQKGDIAEGYSVSREKKESFPLTVTSAQKNPTAFYLCASSGGTPRYTFGSGTRLTVV.

This CDR3 is CASSSQGSGELFF. The CDR3 DNA is TGCGCCAGCAGCTCACAGGGGTCCGGGGAGCTGTTTTTT. The chain is built from TRBV5-1 and TRBJ2-2; 7 bases match TRBD1. The CDR3 is 13 amino acids. J lost 6 bases, V lost 3 bases, and 2 bases had no gene match. Germline lookup yields CDR1 SGHRS and CDR2 YFSETQ.

CDR3 in amino acids: CSARGRPSYEQYF. CDR3 coding DNA: TGCAGTGCTAGAGGACGGCCCTCCTACGAGCAGTACTTC. This rearrangement joins TRBV20-1 to TRBJ2-7; no clear D. Deletions cut 1 base from V and 0 bases from J, with 7 bases between. The CDR3 consists of 13 residues. Germline CDR1 reads DFQATT; CDR2 reads SNEGSKA (reference sequence).

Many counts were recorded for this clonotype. The CDR3 region has the DNA TGCGCCAGCAGCCAAGGAAAGGGTTCCGGGGAGCTGTTTTTT. Encoded protein: CASSQGKGSGELFF. This chain connects TRBV4-1 to TRBJ2-2, with unresolved D. V was shortened by 1 base and J by 6 bases, with 9 bases between the two germline ends. Germline assignment: CDR1 MGHRA and CDR2 YSYEKL. The CDR3 is made up of 14 amino acids.

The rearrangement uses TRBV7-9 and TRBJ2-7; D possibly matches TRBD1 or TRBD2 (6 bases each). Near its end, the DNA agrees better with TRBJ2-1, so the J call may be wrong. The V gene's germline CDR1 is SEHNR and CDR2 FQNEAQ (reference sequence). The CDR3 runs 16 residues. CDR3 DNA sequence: TGTGCCAGCAGCCGCTTAAGTGCCGGGGGCGAAAATGAGCAGTTCTTC. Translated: CASSRLSAGGENEQFF.

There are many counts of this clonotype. CDR3 sequence reads: CASSTTGNSPLHF. The CDR3 nucleotides are TGTGCCAGCAGCACCACAGGGAATTCACCCCTCCACTTT. This sequence joins TRBV7-9 and TRBJ1-6, with D perhaps matching TRBD1 (6 bases). The CDR3 has 13 amino acids. Trimming removed 5 bases at V and 7 bases at J, with 9 bases between. Germline assignment: CDR1 SEHNR and CDR2 FQNEAQ (reference sequence).

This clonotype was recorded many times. CDR3 nucleotide sequence: TGTGCCAGCAGCGCAACAGGGGAAACTGAAGCTTTCTTT. This encodes CASSATGETEAFF. The chain employs TRBV7-2 and TRBJ1-1; 7 nucleotides align to TRBD1. The V and J ends lost 5 bases and 5 bases, in that order; junction bases with no gene match: 5. In germline, CDR1 is SGHTA, CDR2 FQGNSA. This CDR3 spans 13 amino acids.

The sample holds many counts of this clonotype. CDR3 in amino acids: CASSLFWDSNQPQHF. In DNA, the CDR3 is TGTGCCAGCAGCTTATTCTGGGACAGCAATCAGCCCCAGCATTTT. The chain links TRBV7-2 to TRBJ1-5; perhaps TRBD1 as D (5 bases). The CDR3 contains 15 residues. Trimming removed 2 bases at V and 1 base at J, with 9 bases between. Germline V gene data show CDR1 as SGHTA and CDR2 as FQGNSA.

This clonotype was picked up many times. The CDR3 here is CSVRSSYNSPLHF. DNA for the CDR3: TGCAGTGTCAGGAGCTCCTATAATTCACCCCTCCACTTT. The rearrangement joins TRBV20-1 to TRBJ1-6, with no clear D. CDR1 and CDR2 (germline): DFQATT, SNEGSKA (reference sequence). Trimming took 7 bases from V and 0 from J, leaving 7 bases between them. CDR3 length: 13 residues.

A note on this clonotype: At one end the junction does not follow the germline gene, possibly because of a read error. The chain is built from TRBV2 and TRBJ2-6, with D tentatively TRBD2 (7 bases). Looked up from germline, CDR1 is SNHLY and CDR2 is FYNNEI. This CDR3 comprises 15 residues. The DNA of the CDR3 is TGTGCCAGCAATAGTAGGCGTGGGGGGGCCAACATCCTGACTTTC. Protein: CASNSRRGGANILTF.

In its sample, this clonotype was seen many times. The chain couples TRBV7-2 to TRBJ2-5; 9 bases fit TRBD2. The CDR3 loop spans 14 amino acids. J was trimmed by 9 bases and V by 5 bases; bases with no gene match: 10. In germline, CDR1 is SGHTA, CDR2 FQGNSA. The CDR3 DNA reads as TGTGCCAGCAGCCGCGGGATAGCGGGGGCCCCCCAGTACTTC. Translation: CASSRGIAGAPQYF.